This T cell receptor beta chain was obtained from a study of OX40 agonist ivuxolimab in advanced cancers. Whole-study context: Three patients, one with hepatocellular carcinoma and two with cutaneous melanoma, responded partially. General study results and limits: The antigen specificity of the peripheral T cells (those that were expanded) was not determined.

The CDR3 runs 16 residues. Germline V lookup: CDR1 MDHEN, CDR2 SYDVKM. The V segment lost 2 bases and the J segment 2 bases; nucleotides outside the gene matches: 5. This clone was recorded a few times. The antigen is not known. Sequencing used immunoSEQ multiplex PCR; TCRdb keeps in-frame clones, though not all of them. This table has tens of thousands of clones, 84% appearing once. This sequence joins TRBV28 and TRBJ1-5; 8 positions agree with TRBD1. The material sequenced was CD4+ or CD8+ T cells sorted from blood, taken in a trial of the OX40 agonist ivuxolimab. The TCR originated in an adult with an advanced solid tumor such as melanoma, head and neck, liver or kidney cancer. The CDR3 bases are TGTGCCAGCAGTTTAGGCAGGGGGCTAGGCAATCAGCCCCAGCATTTT. As protein: CASSLGRGLGNQPQHF.